This TCR beta chain emerged from a study of beta chain features in type 1 diabetes. Across the whole study: No age, gender or cell yield differences were seen between patients and healthy donors. Researchers looked at roughly 110 million sorted cells across all samples. Study results and caveats: Researchers caution that PCR might favor shorter templates, equally among patients and controls. Shortening that was moderate but significant affected the TCRB CDR3s of Type 1 diabetes patients in all four CD4+ subsets.

Investigators reverse transcribed all isolated RNA, so they sequenced expressed TCRB transcripts. Read counts averaged roughly 4 million for samples of naive, central memory and regulatory T cells. Some clones are missing from TCRdb's copy, which holds only in-frame ones; the method was immunoSEQ multiplex PCR. The sample includes 300,000 or so clones, around 15% of them seen just once. This clone has a handful of counts. Its antigen is still unknown. Germline V CDR1 and CDR2: SEHNR, FQNEAQ (reference sequence). The V and J ends lost 1 base and 2 bases respectively, with 12 bases between them. This CDR3 has 16 residues.

The sequence came from a man in his thirties or forties with type 1 diabetes. This rearrangement joins TRBV7-9 to TRBJ2-4; D unclear. The sample comprised naive CD4+ T cells from blood. The CDR3 loop reads CASSLVTGGPKNIQYF. CDR3 nucleotides: TGTGCCAGCAGCTTAGTAACCGGCGGCCCCAAAAACATTCAGTACTTC.